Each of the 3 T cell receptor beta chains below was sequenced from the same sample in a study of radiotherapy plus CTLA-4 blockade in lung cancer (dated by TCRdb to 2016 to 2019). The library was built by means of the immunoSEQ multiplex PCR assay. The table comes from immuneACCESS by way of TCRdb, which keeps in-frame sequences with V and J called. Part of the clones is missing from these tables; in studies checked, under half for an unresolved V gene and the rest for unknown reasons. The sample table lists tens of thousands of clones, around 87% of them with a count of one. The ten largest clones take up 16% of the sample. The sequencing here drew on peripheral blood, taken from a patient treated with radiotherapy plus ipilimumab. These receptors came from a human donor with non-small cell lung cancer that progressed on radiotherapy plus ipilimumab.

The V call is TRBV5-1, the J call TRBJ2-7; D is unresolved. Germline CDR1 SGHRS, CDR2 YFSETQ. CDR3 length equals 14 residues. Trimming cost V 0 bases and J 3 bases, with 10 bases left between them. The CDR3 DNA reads TGCGCCAGCAGCTTGGGTGCAGCAAACTACGAGCAGTACTTC. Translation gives CASSLGAANYEQYF.

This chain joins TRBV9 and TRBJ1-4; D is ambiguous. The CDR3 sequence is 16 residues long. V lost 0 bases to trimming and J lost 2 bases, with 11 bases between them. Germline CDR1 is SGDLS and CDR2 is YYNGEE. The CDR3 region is CASSVEPGWTNEKLFF. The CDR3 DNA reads TGTGCCAGCAGCGTAGAGCCGGGGTGGACTAATGAAAAACTGTTTTTT.

CDR3 loop: CASSLAGSVAYNEQFF. The CDR3 DNA reads as TGTGCCAGCAGCTTAGCGGGGAGCGTAGCCTACAATGAGCAGTTCTTC. The chain joins TRBV7-2 to TRBJ2-1, with D possibly being TRBD2 (5 bases). V was pared by 0 bases and J by 2 bases, with 11 bases between. The CDR3 extends over 16 amino acids. CDR1 is SGHTA and CDR2 is FQGNSA in the germline V gene. Based on the CDR3 plus reference TRBV7-2 and TRBJ2-1, the full variable domain is GAGVSQSPSNKVTEKGKDVELRCDPISGHTALYWYRQSLGQGLEFLIYFQGNSAPDKSGLPSDRFSAERTGGSVSTLTIQRTQQEDSAVYLCASSLAGSVAYNEQFFGPGTRLTVL.